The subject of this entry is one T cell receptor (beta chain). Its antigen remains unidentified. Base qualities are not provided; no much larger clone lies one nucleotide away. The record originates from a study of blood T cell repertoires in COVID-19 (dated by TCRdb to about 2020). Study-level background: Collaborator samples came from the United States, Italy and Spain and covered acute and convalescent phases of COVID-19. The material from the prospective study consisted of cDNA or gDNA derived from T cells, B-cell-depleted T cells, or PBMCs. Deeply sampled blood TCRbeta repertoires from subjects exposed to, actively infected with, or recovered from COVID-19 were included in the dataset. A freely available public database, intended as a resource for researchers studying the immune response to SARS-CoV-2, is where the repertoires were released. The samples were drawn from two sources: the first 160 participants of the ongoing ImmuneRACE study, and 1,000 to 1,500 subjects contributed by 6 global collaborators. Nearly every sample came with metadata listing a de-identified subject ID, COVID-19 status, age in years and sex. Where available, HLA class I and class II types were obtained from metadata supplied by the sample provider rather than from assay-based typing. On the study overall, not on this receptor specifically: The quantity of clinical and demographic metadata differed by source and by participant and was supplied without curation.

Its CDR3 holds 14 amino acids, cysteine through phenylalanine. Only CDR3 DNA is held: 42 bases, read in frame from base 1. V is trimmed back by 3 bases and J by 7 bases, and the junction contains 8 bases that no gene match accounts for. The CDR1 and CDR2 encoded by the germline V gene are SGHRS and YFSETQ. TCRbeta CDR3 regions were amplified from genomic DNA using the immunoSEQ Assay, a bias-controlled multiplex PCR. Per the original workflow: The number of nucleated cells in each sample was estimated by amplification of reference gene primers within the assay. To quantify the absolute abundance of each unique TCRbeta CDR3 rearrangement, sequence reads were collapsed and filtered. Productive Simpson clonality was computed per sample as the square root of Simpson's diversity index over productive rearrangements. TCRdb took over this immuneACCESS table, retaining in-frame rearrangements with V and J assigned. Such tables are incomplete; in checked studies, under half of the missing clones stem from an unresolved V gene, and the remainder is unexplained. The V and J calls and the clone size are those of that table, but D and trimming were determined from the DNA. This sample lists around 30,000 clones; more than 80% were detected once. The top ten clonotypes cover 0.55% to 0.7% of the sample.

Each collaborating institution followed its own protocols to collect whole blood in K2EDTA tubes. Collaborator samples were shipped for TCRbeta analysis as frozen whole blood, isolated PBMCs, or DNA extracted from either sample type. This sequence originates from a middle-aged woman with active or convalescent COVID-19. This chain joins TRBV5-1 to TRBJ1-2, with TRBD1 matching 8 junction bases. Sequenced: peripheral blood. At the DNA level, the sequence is TGCGCCAGCAGCTCCCTCATGGGGACAGGTGGCTACACCTTC. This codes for CASSSLMGTGGYTF. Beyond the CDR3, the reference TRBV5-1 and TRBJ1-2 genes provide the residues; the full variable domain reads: KAGVTQTPRYLIKTRGQQVTLSCSPISGHRSVSWYQQTPGQGLQFLFEYFSETQRNKGNFPGRFSGRQFSNSRSEMNVSTLELGDSALYLCASSSLMGTGGYTFGSGTRLTVV.